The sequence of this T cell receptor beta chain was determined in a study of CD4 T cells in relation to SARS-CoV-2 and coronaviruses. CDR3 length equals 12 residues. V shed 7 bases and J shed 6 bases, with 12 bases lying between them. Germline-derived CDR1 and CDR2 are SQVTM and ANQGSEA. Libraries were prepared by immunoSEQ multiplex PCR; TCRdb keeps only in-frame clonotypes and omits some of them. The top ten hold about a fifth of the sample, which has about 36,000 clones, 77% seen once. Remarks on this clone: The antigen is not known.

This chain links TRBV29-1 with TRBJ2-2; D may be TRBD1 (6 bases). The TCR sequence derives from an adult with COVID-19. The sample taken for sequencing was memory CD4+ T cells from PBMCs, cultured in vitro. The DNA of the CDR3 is TGCAGCGCCGCAGGGGATCCCGGGGAGCTGTTTTTT. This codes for CSAAGDPGELFF.